This T cell receptor (beta chain) was sequenced in a study of shared clonotypes between healthy human individuals. TCRdb's table, derived via immunoSEQ multiplex PCR, lists solely in-frame clones and lacks some. The repertoire consists of over a million clones, with roughly 80% occurring once and the leading ten covering roughly 1.4%. The CDR3 length is 19 residues. Germline assignment: CDR1 SGHNT and CDR2 YENEEA. V was clipped by 5 bases and J by 2 bases; unmatched bases: 15. Adults of Caucasian background living in Nashville, Tennessee made up all donors. The TCR sequence derives from a man younger than 35 in good health. The chain recombines TRBV11-3 with TRBJ1-4; 9 positions agree with TRBD1. The sample was memory CD4+ T cells sorted from blood. Documented subset: CD45RA-negative fraction. DNA for the CDR3: TGTGCCAGCAGCCAGCCGGGACAGGGTAAAGCGGGGACTAATGAAAAACTGTTTTTT. The encoded protein is CASSQPGQGKAGTNEKLFF.